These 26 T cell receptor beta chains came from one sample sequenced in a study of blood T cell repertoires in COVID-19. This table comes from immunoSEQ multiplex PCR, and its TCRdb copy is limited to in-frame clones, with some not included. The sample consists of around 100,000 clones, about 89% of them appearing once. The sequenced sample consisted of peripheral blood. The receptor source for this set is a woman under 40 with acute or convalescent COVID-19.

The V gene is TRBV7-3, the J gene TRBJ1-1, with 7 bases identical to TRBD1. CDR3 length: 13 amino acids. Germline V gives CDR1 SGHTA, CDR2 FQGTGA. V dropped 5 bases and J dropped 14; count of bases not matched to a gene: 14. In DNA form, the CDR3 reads TGTGCCAGCAGCCTACAGGGGTCGGTTGACGTGTTCTTT. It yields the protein CASSLQGSVDVFF.

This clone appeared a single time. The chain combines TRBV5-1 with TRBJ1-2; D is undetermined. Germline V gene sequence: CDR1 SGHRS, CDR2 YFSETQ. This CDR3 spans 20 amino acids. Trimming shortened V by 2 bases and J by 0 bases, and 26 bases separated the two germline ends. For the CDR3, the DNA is TGCGCCAGCAGCTTCCTTCCGCTTGGGTCTGGGCTGAAAGCTAACTATGGCTACACCTTC. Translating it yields CASSFLPLGSGLKANYGYTF.

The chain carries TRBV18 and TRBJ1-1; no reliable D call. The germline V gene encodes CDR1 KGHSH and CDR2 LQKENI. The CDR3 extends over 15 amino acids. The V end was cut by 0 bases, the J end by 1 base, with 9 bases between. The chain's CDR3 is CASSPPAGQNTEAFF. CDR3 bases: TGTGCCAGCTCACCACCGGCGGGCCAGAACACTGAAGCTTTCTTT.

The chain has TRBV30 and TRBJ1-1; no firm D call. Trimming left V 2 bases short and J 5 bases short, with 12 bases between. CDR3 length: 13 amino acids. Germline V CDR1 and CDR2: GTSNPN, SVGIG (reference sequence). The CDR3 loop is CAWSPSRRTEAFF. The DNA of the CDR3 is TGTGCCTGGAGTCCATCCCGGCGGACTGAAGCTTTCTTT.

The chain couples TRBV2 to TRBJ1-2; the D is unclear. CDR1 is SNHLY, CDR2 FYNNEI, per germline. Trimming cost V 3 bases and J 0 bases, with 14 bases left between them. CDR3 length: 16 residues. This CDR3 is CASSDVEHSTNYGYTF. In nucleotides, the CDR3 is TGTGCCAGCAGTGATGTAGAGCACAGTACTAACTATGGCTACACCTTC. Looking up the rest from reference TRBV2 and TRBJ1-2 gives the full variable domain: EPEVTQTPSHQVTQMGQEVILRCVPISNHLYFYWYRQILGQKVEFLVSFYNNEISEKSEIFDDQFSVERPDGSNFTLKIRSTKLEDSAMYFCASSDVEHSTNYGYTFGSGTRLTVV.

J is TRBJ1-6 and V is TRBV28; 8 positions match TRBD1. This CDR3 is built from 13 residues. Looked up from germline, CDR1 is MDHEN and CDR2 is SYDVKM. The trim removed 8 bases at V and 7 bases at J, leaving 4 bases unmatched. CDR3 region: CASGTGGNSPLHF. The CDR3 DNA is TGTGCCAGCGGAACAGGGGGAAATTCACCCCTCCACTTT.

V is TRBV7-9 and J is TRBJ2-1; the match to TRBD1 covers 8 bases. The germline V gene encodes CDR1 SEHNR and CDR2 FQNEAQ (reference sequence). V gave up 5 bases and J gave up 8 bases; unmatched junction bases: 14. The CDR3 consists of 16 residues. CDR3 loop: CASSLETGGMLYEQFF. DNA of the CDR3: TGTGCCAGCAGCCTAGAAACAGGGGGTATGTTGTATGAGCAGTTCTTC.

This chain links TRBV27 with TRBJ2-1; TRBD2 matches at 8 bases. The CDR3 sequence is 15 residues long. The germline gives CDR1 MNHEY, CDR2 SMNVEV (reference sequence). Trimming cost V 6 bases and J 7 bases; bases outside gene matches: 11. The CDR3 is CASRLGGAGRNEQFF. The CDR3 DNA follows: TGTGCCAGCAGACTCGGGGGGGCCGGCCGGAATGAGCAGTTCTTC.

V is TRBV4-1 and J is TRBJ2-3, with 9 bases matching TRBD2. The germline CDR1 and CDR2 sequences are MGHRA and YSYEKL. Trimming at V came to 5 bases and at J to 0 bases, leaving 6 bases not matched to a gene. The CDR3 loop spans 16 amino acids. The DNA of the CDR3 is TGCGCCAGCAGCGGCACGACTAGCGGAAGCACAGATACGCAGTATTTT. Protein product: CASSGTTSGSTDTQYF.

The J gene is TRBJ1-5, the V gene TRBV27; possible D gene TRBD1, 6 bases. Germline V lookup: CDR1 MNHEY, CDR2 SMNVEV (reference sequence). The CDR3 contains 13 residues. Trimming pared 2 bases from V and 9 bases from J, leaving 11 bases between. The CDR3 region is CASSLGGAGPQHF. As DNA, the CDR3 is TGTGCCAGCAGTTTAGGGGGGGCAGGGCCCCAGCATTTT.

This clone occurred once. CDR3 coding DNA: TGTGCCAGCAGGGGGGACTGGAATCAGCCCCAGCATTTT. Its protein product is CASRGDWNQPQHF. This sequence joins TRBV6-5 and TRBJ1-5, with D tentatively TRBD1 (5 bases). Germline V gene data show CDR1 as MNHEY and CDR2 as SVGAGI. V was pared by 6 bases and J by 4 bases, with 10 bases between. The CDR3 totals 13 residues.

CDR3 sequence: CASSYSGATYNEQFF. The CDR3 DNA reads TGTGCCAGCAGTTACTCGGGGGCGACCTACAATGAGCAGTTCTTC. The chain couples TRBV6-6 to TRBJ2-1, with a tentative D call TRBD1 (6 bases). CDR1 MNHNY and CDR2 SVGAGI come from the germline V gene (reference sequence). V dropped 0 bases and J dropped 2 bases, with 8 bases sitting between them. The CDR3 runs 15 residues.

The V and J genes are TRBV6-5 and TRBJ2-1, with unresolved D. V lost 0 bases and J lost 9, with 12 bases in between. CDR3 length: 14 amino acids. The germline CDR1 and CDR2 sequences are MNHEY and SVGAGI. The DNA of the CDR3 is TGTGCCAGCAGTTACTCGATGGTCAGGTCTGAGCAGTTCTTC. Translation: CASSYSMVRSEQFF.

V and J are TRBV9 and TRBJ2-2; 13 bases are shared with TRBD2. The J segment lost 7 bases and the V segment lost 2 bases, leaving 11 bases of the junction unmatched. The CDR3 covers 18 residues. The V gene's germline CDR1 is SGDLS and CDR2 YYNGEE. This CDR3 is CASSVTRGTSGVGGELFF. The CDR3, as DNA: TGTGCCAGCAGCGTCACCCGCGGGACTAGCGGGGTCGGCGGGGAGCTGTTTTTT. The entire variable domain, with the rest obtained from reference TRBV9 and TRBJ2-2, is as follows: DSGVTQTPKHLITATGQRVTLRCSPRSGDLSVYWYQQSLDQGLQFLIQYYNGEERAKGNILERFSAQQFPDLHSELNLSSLELGDSALYFCASSVTRGTSGVGGELFFGEGSRLTVL.

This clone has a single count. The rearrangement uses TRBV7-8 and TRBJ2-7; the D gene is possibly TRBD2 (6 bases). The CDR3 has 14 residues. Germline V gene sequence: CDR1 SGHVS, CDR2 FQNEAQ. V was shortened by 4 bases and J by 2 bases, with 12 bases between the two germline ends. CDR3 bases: TGTGCCAGCAGCTGGGACTCTTCCACCTACGAGCAGTACTTC. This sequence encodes CASSWDSSTYEQYF.

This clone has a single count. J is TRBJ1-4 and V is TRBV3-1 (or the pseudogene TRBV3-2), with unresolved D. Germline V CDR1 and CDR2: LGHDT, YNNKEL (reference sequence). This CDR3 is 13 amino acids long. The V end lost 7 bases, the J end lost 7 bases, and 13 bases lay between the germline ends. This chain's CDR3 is CASTMQGGEKLFF. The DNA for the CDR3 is TGTGCCAGCACCATGCAAGGAGGTGAAAAACTGTTTTTT.

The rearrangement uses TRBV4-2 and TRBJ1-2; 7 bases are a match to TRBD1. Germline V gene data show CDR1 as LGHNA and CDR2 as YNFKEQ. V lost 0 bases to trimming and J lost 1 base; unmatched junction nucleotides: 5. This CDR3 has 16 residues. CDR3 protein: CASSQEQGQINYGYTF. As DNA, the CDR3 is TGTGCCAGCAGCCAAGAACAGGGACAGATTAACTATGGCTACACCTTC.

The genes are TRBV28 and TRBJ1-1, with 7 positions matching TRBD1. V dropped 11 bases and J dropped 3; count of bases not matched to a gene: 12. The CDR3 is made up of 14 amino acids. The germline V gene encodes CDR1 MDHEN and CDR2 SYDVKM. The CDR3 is CAARGGGPDTEAFF. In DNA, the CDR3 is TGTGCCGCCCGAGGAGGGGGCCCAGACACTGAAGCTTTCTTT.

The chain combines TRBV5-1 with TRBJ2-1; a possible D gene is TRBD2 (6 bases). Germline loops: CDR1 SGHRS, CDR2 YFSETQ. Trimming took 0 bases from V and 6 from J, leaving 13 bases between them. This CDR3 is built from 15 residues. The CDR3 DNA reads TGCGCCAGCAGCTTGGCGCCTGGAGGGATCAATGAGCAGTTCTTC. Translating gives CASSLAPGGINEQFF.

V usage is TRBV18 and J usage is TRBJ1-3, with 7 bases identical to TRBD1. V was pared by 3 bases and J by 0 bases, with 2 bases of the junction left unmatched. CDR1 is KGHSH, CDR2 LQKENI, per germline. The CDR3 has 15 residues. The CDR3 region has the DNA TGTGCCAGCTCACCGGGACAGAACTCTGGAAACACCATATATTTT. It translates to CASSPGQNSGNTIYF. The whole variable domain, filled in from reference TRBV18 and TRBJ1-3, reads NAGVMQNPRHLVRRRGQEARLRCSPMKGHSHVYWYRQLPEEGLKFMVYLQKENIIDESGMPKERFSAEFPKEGPSILRIQQVVRGDSAAYFCASSPGQNSGNTIYFGEGSWLTVV.

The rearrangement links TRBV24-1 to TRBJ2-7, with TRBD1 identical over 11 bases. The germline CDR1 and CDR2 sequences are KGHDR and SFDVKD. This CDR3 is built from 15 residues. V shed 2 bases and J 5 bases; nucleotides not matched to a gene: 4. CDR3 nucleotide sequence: TGTGCCACCAGTGATTCAGGGACAGGGGGTAACGAGCAGTACTTC. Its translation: CATSDSGTGGNEQYF.

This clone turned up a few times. The CDR3 here is CASSGSGQGAYSNQPQHF. CDR3 in DNA: TGTGCCAGTAGTGGGTCTGGACAGGGGGCTTACAGCAATCAGCCCCAGCATTTT. This sequence joins TRBV19 and TRBJ1-5, with TRBD1 matching 11 bases. V was pared by 5 bases and J by 1 base, with 10 bases of the junction left unmatched. This CDR3 spans 18 amino acids. CDR1 is LNHDA and CDR2 is SQIVND in the germline V gene (reference sequence).

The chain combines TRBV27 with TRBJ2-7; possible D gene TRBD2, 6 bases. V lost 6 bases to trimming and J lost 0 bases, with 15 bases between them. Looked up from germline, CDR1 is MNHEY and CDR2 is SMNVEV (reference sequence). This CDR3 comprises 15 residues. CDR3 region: CASRGGPLPSYEQYF. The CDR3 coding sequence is TGTGCCAGCAGGGGAGGACCCTTACCCTCCTACGAGCAGTACTTC.

As DNA, the CDR3 is TGCGCCAGCAGCGCAGGTGGACAGGAATTCTTATCGTACGAGCAGTACTTC. This sequence encodes CASSAGGQEFLSYEQYF. The chain couples TRBV5-1 to TRBJ2-7, with 7 positions matching TRBD1. Germline V gene data show CDR1 as SGHRS and CDR2 as YFSETQ. J lost 4 bases, V lost 4 bases, and 17 bases had no gene match. CDR3 length: 17 residues.

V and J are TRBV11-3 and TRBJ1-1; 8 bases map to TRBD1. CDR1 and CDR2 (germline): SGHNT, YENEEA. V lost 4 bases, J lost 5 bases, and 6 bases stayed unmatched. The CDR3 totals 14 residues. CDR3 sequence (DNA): TGTGCCAGCAGCTCAGGGGGCGAGGGAACTGAAGCTTTCTTT. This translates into CASSSGGEGTEAFF.

The CDR3 region is CATSRGRGTGNTIYF. The CDR3 DNA reads TGTGCCACCAGCAGAGGTAGGGGTACCGGAAACACCATATATTTT. V usage is TRBV15 and J usage is TRBJ1-3, with D perhaps TRBD1 (5 bases). The CDR3 runs 15 residues. CDR1 and CDR2 from the germline V gene are LNHNV and YYDKDF (reference sequence). The ends were cut back, 1 base at V and 4 bases at J, with 11 bases in the middle.